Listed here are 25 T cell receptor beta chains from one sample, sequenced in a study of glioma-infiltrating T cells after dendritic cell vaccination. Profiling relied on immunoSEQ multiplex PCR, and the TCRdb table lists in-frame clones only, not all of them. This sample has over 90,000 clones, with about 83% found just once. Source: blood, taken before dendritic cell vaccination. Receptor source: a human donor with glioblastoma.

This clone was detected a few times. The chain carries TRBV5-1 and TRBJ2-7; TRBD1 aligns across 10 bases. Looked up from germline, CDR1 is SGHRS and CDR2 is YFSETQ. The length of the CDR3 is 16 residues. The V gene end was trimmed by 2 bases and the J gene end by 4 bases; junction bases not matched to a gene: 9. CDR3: CASSFIPGQGKYEQYF. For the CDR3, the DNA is TGCGCCAGCAGCTTTATACCGGGACAGGGGAAGTACGAGCAGTACTTC.

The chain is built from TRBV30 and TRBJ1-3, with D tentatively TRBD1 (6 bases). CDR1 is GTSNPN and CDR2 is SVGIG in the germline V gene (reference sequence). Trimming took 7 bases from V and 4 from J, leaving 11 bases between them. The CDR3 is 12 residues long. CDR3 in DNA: TGTGCCTTCCAGGGGCTGGGAAACACCATATATTTT. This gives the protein CAFQGLGNTIYF.

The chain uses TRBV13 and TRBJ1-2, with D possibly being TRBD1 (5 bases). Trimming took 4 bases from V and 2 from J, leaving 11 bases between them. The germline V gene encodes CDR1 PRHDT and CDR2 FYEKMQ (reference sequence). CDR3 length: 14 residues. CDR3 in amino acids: CASSSGDRNYGYTF. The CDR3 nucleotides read TGTGCCAGCAGCTCTGGCGACAGAAACTATGGCTACACCTTC.

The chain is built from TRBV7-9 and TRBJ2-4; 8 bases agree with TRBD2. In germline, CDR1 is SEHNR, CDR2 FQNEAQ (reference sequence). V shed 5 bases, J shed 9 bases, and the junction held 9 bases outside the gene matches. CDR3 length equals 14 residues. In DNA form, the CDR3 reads TGTGCCAGCAGCCTCGCGGGGGGTTCGGGCATTCAGTACTTC. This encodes CASSLAGGSGIQYF. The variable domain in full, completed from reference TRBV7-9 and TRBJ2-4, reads DTGVSQNPRHKITKRGQNVTFRCDPISEHNRLYWYRQTLGQGPEFLTYFQNEAQLEKSRLLSDRFSAERPKGSFSTLEIQRTEQGDSAMYLCASSLAGGSGIQYFGAGTRLSVL.

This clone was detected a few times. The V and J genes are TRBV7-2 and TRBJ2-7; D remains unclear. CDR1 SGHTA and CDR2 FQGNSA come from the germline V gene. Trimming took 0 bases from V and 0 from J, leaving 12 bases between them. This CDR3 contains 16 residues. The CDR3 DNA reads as TGTGCCAGCAGCTTAGCAGGCGGAAAAAGCTCCTACGAGCAGTACTTC. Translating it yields CASSLAGGKSSYEQYF.

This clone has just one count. The CDR3 sequence is CASSQEVLAAYEQYF. CDR3 in DNA: TGTGCCAGCAGCCAAGAAGTACTAGCCGCGTACGAGCAGTACTTC. This chain links TRBV4-2 with TRBJ2-7; possibly TRBD2 for D (6 bases). The germline CDR1 and CDR2 sequences are LGHNA and YNFKEQ. Trimming left V 0 bases short and J 4 bases short, with 13 bases between. The CDR3 covers 15 residues.

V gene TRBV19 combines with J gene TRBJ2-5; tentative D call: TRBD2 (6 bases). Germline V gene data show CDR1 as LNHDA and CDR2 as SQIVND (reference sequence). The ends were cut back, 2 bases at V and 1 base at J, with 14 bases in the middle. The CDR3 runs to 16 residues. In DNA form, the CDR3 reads TGTGCCAGTAGTATAATAGGAGGGCCTGGCCAAGAGACCCAGTACTTC. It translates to CASSIIGGPGQETQYF.

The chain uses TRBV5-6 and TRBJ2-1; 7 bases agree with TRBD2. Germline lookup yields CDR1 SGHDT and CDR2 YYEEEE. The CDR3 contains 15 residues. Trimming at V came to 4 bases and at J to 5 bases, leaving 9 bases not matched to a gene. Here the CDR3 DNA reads TGTGCCAGCAGCCCTCCTAGCGGCGGCCACAATGAGCAGTTCTTC. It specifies CASSPPSGGHNEQFF.

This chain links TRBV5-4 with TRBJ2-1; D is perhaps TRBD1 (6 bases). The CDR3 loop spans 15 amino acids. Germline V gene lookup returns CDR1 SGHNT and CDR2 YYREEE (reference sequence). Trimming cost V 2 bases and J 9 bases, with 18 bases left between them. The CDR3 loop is CASSFDRILGGEQFF. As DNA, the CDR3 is TGTGCCAGCAGCTTCGACAGGATACTTGGGGGTGAGCAGTTCTTC.

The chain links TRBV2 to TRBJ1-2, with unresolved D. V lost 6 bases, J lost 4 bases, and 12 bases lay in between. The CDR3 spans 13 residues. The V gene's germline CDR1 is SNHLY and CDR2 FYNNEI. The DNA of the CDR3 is TGTGCCAGCAGGGAGGACGGATCCTATGGCTACACCTTC. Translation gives CASREDGSYGYTF.

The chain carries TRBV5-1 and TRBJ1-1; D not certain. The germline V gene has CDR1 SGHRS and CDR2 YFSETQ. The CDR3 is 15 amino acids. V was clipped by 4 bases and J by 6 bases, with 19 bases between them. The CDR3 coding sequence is TGCGCCAGCAGCCCGGGATGGGCCCCCCACTCTGAAGCTTTCTTT. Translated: CASSPGWAPHSEAFF. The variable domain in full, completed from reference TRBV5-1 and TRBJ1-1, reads KAGVTQTPRYLIKTRGQQVTLSCSPISGHRSVSWYQQTPGQGLQFLFEYFSETQRNKGNFPGRFSGRQFSNSRSEMNVSTLELGDSALYLCASSPGWAPHSEAFFGQGTRLTVV.

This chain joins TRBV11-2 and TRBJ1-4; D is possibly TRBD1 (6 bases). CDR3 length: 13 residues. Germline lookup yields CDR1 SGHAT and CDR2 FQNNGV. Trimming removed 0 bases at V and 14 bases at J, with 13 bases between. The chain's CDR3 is CASSLDLRTELFF. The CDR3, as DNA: TGTGCCAGCAGCTTAGATCTTAGGACAGAGCTGTTTTTT.

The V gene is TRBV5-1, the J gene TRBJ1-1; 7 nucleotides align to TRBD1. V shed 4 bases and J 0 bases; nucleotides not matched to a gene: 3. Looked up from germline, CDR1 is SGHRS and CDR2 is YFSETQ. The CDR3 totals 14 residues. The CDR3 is CASSTGQVNTEAFF. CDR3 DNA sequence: TGCGCCAGCAGCACTGGACAGGTGAACACTGAAGCTTTCTTT.

The CDR3 nucleotides read TGTGCCAGCAGCTTGGTGACGGGGGGGCAAGAGACCCAGTACTTC. This gives the protein CASSLVTGGQETQYF. The rearrangement links TRBV5-4 to TRBJ2-5, with 8 bases fitting TRBD2. The CDR3 length is 15 residues. The V gene end was trimmed by 0 bases and the J gene end by 2 bases; junction bases not matched to a gene: 3. Germline V gives CDR1 SGHNT, CDR2 YYREEE (reference sequence).

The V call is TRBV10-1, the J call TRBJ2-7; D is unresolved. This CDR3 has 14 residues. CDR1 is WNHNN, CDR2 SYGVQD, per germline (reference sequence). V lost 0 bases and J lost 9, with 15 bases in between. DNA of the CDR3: TGCGCCAGCAGTGAGTCGTCGGGTATGGTCGGGCAGTACTTC. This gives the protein CASSESSGMVGQYF.

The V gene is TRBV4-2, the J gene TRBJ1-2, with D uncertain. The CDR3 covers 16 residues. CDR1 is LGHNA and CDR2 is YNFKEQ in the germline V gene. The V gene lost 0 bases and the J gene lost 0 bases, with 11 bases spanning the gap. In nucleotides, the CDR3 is TGTGCCAGCAGCCAAGAAAACGGGGTAGCTAACTATGGCTACACCTTC. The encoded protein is CASSQENGVANYGYTF.

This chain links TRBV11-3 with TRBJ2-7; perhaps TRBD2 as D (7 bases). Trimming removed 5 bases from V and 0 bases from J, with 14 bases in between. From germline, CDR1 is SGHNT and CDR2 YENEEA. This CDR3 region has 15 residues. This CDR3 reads CASSGGGYLSYEQYF. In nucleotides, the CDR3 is TGTGCCAGCAGCGGGGGGGGCTACCTCTCCTACGAGCAGTACTTC.

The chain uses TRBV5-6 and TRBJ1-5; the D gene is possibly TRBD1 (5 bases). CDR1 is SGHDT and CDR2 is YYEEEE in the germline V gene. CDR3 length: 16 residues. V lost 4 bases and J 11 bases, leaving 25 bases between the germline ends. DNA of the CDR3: TGTGCCAGCAGCCCTCGCGGGGCAGGCGAGTGGTTGGCCCAGCATTTT. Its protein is CASSPRGAGEWLAQHF.

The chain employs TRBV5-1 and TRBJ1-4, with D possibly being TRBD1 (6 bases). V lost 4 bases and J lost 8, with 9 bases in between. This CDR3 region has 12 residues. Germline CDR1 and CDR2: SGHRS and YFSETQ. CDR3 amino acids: CASSRDKEKLFF. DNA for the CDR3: TGCGCCAGCAGCCGGGACAAAGAAAAACTGTTTTTT.

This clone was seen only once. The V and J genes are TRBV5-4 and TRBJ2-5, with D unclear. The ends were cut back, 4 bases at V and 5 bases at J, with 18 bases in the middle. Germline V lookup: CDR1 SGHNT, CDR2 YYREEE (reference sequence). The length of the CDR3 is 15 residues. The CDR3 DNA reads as TGTGCCAGCAGCCCGGCCGCCGGGTTGAGGGAGACCCAGTACTTC. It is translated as CASSPAAGLRETQYF.

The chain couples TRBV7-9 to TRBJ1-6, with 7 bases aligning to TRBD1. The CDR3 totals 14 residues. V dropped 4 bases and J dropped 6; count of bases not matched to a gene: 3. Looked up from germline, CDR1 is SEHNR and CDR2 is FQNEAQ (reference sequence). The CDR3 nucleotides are TGTGCCAGCAGCTCAACAGGGGTTAATTCACCCCTCCACTTT. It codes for CASSSTGVNSPLHF.

DNA for the CDR3: TGTGCCACCAGCAGAGATAGGCGGGACACCGGGGAGCTGTTTTTT. Protein product: CATSRDRRDTGELFF. The chain has TRBV15 and TRBJ2-2; tentative D call: TRBD2 (5 bases). CDR1 is LNHNV and CDR2 is YYDKDF in the germline V gene (reference sequence). The CDR3 sequence is 15 residues long. V was shortened by 0 bases and J by 3 bases, with 8 bases between the two germline ends. The whole variable domain, filled in from reference TRBV15 and TRBJ2-2, reads DAMVIQNPRYQVTQFGKPVTLSCSQTLNHNVMYWYQQKSSQAPKLLFHYYDKDFNNEADTPDNFQSRRPNTSFCFLDIRSPGLGDTAMYLCATSRDRRDTGELFFGEGSRLTVL.

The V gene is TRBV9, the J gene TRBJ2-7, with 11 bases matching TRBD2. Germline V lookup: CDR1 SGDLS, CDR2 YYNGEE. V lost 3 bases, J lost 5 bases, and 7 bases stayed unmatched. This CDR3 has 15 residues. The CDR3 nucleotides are TGTGCCAGCAGCGGATTAGCGGGAGGGGGAAACGAGCAGTACTTC. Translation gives CASSGLAGGGNEQYF.

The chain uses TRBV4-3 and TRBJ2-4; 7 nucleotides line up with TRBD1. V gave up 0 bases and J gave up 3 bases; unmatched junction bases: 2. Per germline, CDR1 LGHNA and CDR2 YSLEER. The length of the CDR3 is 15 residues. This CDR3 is CASSQEAGGKNIQYF. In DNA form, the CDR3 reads TGCGCCAGCAGCCAAGAGGCAGGGGGCAAAAACATTCAGTACTTC.

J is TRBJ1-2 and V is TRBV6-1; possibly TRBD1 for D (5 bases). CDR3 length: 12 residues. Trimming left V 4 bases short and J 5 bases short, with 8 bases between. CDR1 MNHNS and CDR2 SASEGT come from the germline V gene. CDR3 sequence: CASSGPGYGYTF. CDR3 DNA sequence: TGTGCCAGCAGTGGGCCAGGGTATGGCTACACCTTC.